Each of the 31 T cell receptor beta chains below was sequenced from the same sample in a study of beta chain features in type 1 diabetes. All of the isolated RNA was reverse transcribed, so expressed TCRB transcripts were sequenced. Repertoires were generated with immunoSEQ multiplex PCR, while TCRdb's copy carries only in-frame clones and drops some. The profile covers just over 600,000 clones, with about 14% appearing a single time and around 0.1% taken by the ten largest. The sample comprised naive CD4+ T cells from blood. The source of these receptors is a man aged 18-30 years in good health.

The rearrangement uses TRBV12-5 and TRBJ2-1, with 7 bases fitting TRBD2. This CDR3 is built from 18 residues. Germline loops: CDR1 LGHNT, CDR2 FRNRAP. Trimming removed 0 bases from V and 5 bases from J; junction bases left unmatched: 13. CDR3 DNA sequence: TGTGCTAGTGGTTTGGTACTTGGGGGAGGGTCCCTAGACAATGAGCAGTTCTTC. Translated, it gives CASGLVLGGGSLDNEQFF.

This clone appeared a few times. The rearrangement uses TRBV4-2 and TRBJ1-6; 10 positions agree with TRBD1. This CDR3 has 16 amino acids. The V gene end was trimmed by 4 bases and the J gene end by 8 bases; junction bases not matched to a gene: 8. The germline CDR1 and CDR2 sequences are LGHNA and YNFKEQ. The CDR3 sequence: CASSREGGTGDSPLHF. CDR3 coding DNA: TGTGCCAGCAGCCGGGAGGGAGGGACAGGGGATTCACCCCTCCACTTT.

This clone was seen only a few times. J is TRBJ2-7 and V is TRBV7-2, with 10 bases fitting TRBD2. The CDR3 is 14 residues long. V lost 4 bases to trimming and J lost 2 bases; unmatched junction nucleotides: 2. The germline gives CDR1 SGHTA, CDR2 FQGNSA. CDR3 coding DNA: TGTGCCAGCAGCTGGACTAGCGGAGCCTACGAGCAGTACTTC. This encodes CASSWTSGAYEQYF.

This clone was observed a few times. CDR3 DNA: TGTGCCACCAGCACTGGACCTATAGTGGGTGGAAACACTGAAGCTTTCTTT. It encodes CATSTGPIVGGNTEAFF. The rearrangement links TRBV15 to TRBJ1-1; D is undetermined. The V end lost 4 bases, the J end lost 2 bases, and 20 bases lay between the germline ends. Germline-derived CDR1 and CDR2 are LNHNV and YYDKDF (reference sequence). This CDR3 contains 17 residues.

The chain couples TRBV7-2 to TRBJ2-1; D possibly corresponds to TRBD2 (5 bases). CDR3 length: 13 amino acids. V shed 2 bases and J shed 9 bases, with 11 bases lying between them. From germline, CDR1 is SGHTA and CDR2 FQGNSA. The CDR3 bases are TGTGCCAGCAGCTTATACGGGAAGAGTGAGCAGTTCTTC. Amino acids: CASSLYGKSEQFF.

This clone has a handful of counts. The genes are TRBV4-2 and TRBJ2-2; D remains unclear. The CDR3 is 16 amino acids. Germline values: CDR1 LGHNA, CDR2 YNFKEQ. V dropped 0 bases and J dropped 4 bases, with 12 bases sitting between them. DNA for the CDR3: TGTGCCAGCAGCCAAGATCCAGCAACCCTCACCGGGGAGCTGTTTTTT. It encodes CASSQDPATLTGELFF.

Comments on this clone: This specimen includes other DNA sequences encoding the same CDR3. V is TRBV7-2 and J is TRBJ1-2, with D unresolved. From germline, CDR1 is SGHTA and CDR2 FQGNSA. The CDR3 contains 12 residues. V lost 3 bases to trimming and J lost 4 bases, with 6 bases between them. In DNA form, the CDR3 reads TGTGCCAGCAGCTTCGGGAGCTATGGCTACACCTTC. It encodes CASSFGSYGYTF.

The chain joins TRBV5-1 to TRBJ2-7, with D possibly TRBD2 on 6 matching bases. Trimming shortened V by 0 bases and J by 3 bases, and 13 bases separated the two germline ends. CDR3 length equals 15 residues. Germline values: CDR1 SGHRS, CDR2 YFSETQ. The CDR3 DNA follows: TGCGCCAGCAGCTTGGGGGGACTCAGAAACTACGAGCAGTACTTC. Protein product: CASSLGGLRNYEQYF.

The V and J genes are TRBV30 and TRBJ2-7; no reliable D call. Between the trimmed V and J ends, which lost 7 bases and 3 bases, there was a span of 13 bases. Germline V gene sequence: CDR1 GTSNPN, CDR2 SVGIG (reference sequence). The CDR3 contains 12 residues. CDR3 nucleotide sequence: TGTGCCTTACTGATCTACCACTACGAGCAGTACTTC. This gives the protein CALLIYHYEQYF.

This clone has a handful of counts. In DNA form, the CDR3 reads TGTGCCAGCAGTTCGCTCCTCGGGACAGGGTTGGACGAGCAGTACTTC. As protein: CASSSLLGTGLDEQYF. The gene calls are TRBV6-6 and TRBJ2-7; TRBD1 matches at 9 bases. CDR3 length equals 16 residues. Germline V lookup: CDR1 MNHNY, CDR2 SVGAGI (reference sequence). The trim removed 4 bases at V and 5 bases at J, leaving 12 bases unmatched.

CDR3 nucleotide sequence: TGCGCCAGCAGCCTGCTCTCGAACACTGAAGCTTTCTTT. Its protein product is CASSLLSNTEAFF. The chain joins TRBV4-3 to TRBJ1-1; no reliable D call. Trimming shortened V by 4 bases and J by 1 base, and 7 bases separated the two germline ends. The V gene's germline CDR1 is LGHNA and CDR2 YSLEER. This CDR3 has 13 residues.

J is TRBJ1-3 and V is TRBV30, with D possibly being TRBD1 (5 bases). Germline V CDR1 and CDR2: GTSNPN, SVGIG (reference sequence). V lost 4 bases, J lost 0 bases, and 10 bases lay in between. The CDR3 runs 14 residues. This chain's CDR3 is CAWMWGSSGNTIYF. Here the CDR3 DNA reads TGTGCCTGGATGTGGGGGTCCTCTGGAAACACCATATATTTT.

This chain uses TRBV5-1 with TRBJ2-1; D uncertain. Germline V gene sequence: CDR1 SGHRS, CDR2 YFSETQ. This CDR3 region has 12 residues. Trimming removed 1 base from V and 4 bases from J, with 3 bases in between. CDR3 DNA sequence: TGCGCCAGCAGCTTGATATACAATGAGCAGTTCTTC. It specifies CASSLIYNEQFF.

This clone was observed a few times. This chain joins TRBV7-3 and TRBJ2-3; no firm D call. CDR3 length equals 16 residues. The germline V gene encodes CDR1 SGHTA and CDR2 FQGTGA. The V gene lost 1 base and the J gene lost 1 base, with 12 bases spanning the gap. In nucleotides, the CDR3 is TGTGCCAGCAGCTTAAGTAAGGGAATTGGCACAGATACGCAGTATTTT. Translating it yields CASSLSKGIGTDTQYF. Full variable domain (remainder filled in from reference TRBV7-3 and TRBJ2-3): GAGVSQTPSNKVTEKGKYVELRCDPISGHTALYWYRQSLGQGPEFLIYFQGTGAADDSGLPNDRFFAVRPEGSVSTLKIQRTERGDSAVYLCASSLSKGIGTDTQYFGPGTRLTVL.

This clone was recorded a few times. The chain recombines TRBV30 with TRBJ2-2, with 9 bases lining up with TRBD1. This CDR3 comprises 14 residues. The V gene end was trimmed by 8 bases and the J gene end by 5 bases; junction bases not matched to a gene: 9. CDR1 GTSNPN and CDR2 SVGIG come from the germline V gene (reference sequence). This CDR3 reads CARRDRVVTGELFF. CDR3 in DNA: TGTGCCCGCCGGGACAGGGTCGTTACCGGGGAGCTGTTTTTT.

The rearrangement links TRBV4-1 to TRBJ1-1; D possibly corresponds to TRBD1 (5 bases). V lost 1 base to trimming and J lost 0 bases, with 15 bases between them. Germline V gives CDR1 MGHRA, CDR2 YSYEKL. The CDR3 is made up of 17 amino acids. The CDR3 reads CASSQVWTRDLNTEAFF. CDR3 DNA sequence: TGCGCCAGCAGCCAAGTCTGGACACGAGATCTGAACACTGAAGCTTTCTTT.

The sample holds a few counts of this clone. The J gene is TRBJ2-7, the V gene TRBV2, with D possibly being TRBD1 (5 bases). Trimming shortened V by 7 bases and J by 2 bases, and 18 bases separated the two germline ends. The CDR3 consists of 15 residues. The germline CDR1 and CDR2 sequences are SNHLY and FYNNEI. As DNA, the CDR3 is TGTGCCAGCAAGGATGCAGTCCAGGGCACCTACGAGCAGTACTTC. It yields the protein CASKDAVQGTYEQYF.

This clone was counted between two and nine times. Here the CDR3 reads CASSLSRDEQYF. The CDR3 DNA sequence: TGCGCCAGCAGCTTGTCCAGGGACGAGCAGTACTTC. The chain joins TRBV5-1 to TRBJ2-7; the D gene is possibly TRBD1 (5 bases). The CDR3 has 12 residues. CDR1 and CDR2 (germline): SGHRS, YFSETQ. V was clipped by 1 base and J by 5 bases, with 7 bases between them.

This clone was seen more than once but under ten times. CDR3 nucleotides: TGTGCCAGCAGCTCCCCGCGGGGGACAGGGGTCTACGAGCAGTACTTC. Encoded protein: CASSSPRGTGVYEQYF. V gene TRBV5-6 combines with J gene TRBJ2-7; TRBD1 agrees at 10 bases. V lost 3 bases to trimming and J lost 3 bases; unmatched junction nucleotides: 9. CDR3 length: 16 amino acids. Germline values: CDR1 SGHDT, CDR2 YYEEEE.

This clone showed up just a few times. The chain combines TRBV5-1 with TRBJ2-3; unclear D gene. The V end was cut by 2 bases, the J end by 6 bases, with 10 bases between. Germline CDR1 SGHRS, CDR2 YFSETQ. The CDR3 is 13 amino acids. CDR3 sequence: CASSLSSGDTQYF. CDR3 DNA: TGCGCCAGCAGCTTAAGTTCTGGGGATACGCAGTATTTT. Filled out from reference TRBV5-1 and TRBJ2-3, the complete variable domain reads KAGVTQTPRYLIKTRGQQVTLSCSPISGHRSVSWYQQTPGQGLQFLFEYFSETQRNKGNFPGRFSGRQFSNSRSEMNVSTLELGDSALYLCASSLSSGDTQYFGPGTRLTVL.

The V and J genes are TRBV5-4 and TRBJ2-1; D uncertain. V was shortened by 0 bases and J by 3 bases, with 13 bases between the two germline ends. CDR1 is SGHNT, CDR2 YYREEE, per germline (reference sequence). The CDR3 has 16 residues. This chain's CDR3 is CASSLVGSRSYNEQFF. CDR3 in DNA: TGTGCCAGCAGCTTGGTCGGTAGCAGAAGCTACAATGAGCAGTTCTTC.

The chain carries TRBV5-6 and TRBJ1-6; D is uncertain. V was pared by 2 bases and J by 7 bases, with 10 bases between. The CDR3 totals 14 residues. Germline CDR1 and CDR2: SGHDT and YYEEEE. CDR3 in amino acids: CASSLGSVNSPLHF. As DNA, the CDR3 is TGTGCCAGCAGCTTAGGGTCGGTAAATTCACCCCTCCACTTT.

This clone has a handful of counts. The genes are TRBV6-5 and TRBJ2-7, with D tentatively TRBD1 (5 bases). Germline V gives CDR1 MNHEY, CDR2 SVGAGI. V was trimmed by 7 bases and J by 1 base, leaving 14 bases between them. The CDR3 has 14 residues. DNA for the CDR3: TGTGCCAGCACTCAACAGGAGAGTTCCTACGAGCAGTACTTC. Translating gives CASTQQESSYEQYF.

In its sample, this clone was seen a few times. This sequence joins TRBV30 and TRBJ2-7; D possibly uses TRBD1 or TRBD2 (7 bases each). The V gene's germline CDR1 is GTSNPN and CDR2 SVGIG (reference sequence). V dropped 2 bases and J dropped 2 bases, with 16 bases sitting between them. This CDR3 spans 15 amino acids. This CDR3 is CAWSRQGGGPYEQYF. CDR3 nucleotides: TGTGCCTGGAGTCGACAGGGAGGGGGACCCTACGAGCAGTACTTC.

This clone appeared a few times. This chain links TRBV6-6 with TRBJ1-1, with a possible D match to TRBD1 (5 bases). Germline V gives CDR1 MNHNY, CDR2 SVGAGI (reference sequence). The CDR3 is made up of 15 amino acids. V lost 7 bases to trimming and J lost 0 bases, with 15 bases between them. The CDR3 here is CASIITGTVNTEAFF. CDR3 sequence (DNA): TGTGCCAGCATTATCACCGGGACTGTGAACACTGAAGCTTTCTTT.

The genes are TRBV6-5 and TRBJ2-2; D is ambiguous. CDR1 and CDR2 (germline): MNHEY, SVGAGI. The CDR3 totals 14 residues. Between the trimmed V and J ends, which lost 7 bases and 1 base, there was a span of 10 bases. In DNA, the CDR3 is TGTGCCAGCAAGGAACCCGGGAACACCGGGGAGCTGTTTTTT. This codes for CASKEPGNTGELFF.

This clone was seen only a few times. CDR3 residues: CASSVDGGATDTQYF. The CDR3 DNA reads TGTGCCAGCAGCGTAGACGGGGGGGCCACAGATACGCAGTATTTT. The chain combines TRBV9 with TRBJ2-3; 8 nucleotides align to TRBD2. Germline V gene sequence: CDR1 SGDLS, CDR2 YYNGEE. This CDR3 comprises 15 residues. V lost 0 bases and J lost 2; bases outside the gene matches: 2. Full variable domain (outside the CDR3, taken from reference TRBV9 and TRBJ2-3): DSGVTQTPKHLITATGQRVTLRCSPRSGDLSVYWYQQSLDQGLQFLIQYYNGEERAKGNILERFSAQQFPDLHSELNLSSLELGDSALYFCASSVDGGATDTQYFGPGTRLTVL.

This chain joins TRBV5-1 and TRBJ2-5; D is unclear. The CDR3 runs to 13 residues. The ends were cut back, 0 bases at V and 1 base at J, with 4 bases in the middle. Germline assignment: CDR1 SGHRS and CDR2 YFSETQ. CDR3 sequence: CASSLVSQETQYF. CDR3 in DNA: TGCGCCAGCAGCTTGGTCAGCCAAGAGACCCAGTACTTC.

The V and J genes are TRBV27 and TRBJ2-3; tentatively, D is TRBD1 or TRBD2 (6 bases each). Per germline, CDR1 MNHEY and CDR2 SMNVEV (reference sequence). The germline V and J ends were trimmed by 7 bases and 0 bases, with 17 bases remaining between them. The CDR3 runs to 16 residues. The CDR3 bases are TGTGCCAGCACCTTAGGGGGGCGTTACAGCACAGATACGCAGTATTTT. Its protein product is CASTLGGRYSTDTQYF.

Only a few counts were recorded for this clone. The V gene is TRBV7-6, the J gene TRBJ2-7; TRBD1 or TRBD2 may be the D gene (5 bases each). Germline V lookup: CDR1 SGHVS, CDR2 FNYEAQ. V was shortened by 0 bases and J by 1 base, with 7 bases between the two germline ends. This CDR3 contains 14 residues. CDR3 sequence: CASSLAGGSYEQYF. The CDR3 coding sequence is TGTGCCAGCAGCTTAGCTGGGGGTTCCTACGAGCAGTACTTC.

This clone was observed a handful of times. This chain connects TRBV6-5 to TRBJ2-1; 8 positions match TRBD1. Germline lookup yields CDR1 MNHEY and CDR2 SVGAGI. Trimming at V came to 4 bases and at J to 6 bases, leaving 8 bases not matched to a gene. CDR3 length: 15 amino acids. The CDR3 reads CASSLDRGVGNEQFF. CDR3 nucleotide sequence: TGTGCCAGCAGTTTAGACAGGGGAGTTGGCAATGAGCAGTTCTTC.